The 6 T cell receptor beta chains below all came from one sample that was sequenced in a study of shared clonotypes between healthy human individuals. Only in-frame clones appear in the TCRdb table, and some are missing; sequencing was by immunoSEQ multiplex PCR. The sample has about 1 million clones; about 76% are singletons. The sample was memory CD4+ T cells sorted from blood. Specified subset: CD45RA-negative fraction. The receptors originated from a man younger than 35 in good health.

The table lists this clone with a few counts. The chain recombines TRBV9 with TRBJ1-2; 7 bases are shared with TRBD1. Germline V gene lookup returns CDR1 SGDLS and CDR2 YYNGEE. The CDR3 is 15 amino acids. The J segment lost 8 bases and the V segment lost 0 bases, leaving 10 bases of the junction unmatched. The CDR3 DNA sequence: TGTGCCAGCAGCGTAGGTCCGGACAGGTCTGGAGGCTACACCTTC. The encoded protein is CASSVGPDRSGGYTF. The full variable domain, with the rest looked up from reference TRBV9 and TRBJ1-2, is DSGVTQTPKHLITATGQRVTLRCSPRSGDLSVYWYQQSLDQGLQFLIQYYNGEERAKGNILERFSAQQFPDLHSELNLSSLELGDSALYFCASSVGPDRSGGYTFGSGTRLTVV.

The V and J genes are TRBV6-6 and TRBJ1-1; TRBD1 agrees at 7 bases. V lost 5 bases to trimming and J lost 1 base; unmatched junction nucleotides: 4. The CDR3 is made up of 14 amino acids. Germline V gene sequence: CDR1 MNHNY, CDR2 SVGAGI (reference sequence). The CDR3 loop is CASSGQVPNTEAFF. The CDR3 DNA is TGTGCCAGCAGTGGACAGGTCCCGAACACTGAAGCTTTCTTT.

This chain uses TRBV5-4 with TRBJ1-2, with a tentative D call TRBD1 (5 bases). Trimming cost V 0 bases and J 7 bases, with 7 bases left between them. Looked up from germline, CDR1 is SGHNT and CDR2 is YYREEE (reference sequence). The CDR3 contains 12 residues. CDR3: CASSLAQGGYTF. CDR3 nucleotide sequence: TGTGCCAGCAGCTTGGCCCAGGGTGGCTACACCTTC.

The V gene is TRBV30, the J gene TRBJ1-4; 10 nucleotides agree with TRBD1. Germline CDR1 GTSNPN, CDR2 SVGIG (reference sequence). With 3 bases clipped from V and 6 bases from J, the junction kept 1 base outside the gene matches. The CDR3 spans 13 residues. For the CDR3, the DNA is TGTGCCTGGAGCGGACAGGGGGATGAAAAACTGTTTTTT. This gives the protein CAWSGQGDEKLFF.

The chain is built from TRBV5-6 and TRBJ2-3, with D perhaps assigned TRBD1 or TRBD2 (6 bases each). Per the germline V gene, CDR1 is SGHDT and CDR2 is YYEEEE. The CDR3 totals 17 residues. V lost 1 base to trimming and J lost 0 bases, with 15 bases between them. The CDR3 reads CASSLWGAKPSTDTQYF. The CDR3 coding sequence is TGTGCCAGCAGCTTGTGGGGGGCCAAGCCTAGCACAGATACGCAGTATTTT.

This chain connects TRBV9 to TRBJ1-4; D gene unclear. The V gene lost 0 bases and the J gene lost 0 bases, with 3 bases spanning the gap. CDR3 length equals 14 residues. CDR1 is SGDLS and CDR2 is YYNGEE in the germline V gene. CDR3 loop: CASSVGATNEKLFF. The CDR3 bases are TGTGCCAGCAGCGTAGGGGCAACTAATGAAAAACTGTTTTTT.